Listed here is a single TCR beta chain. This record belongs to a study of control samples from healthy donors and cancer patients. CDR1 and CDR2 from the germline V gene are LNHDA and SQIVND (reference sequence). Trimming removed 2 bases from V and 1 base from J, with 14 bases in between. The CDR3 has 16 amino acids. Data came from immunoSEQ multiplex PCR; TCRdb stores just in-frame clones and leaves some out. The data contain roughly 180,000 clones, about 93% of them singletons. The clonotype was recovered from a woman in her fifties or sixties in good health. Source material: blood. The chain combines TRBV19 with TRBJ1-2; no clear D gene. The CDR3 loop reads CASSINSLGNNYGYTF. In DNA form, the CDR3 reads TGTGCCAGTAGTATAAATTCTTTGGGGAATAACTATGGCTACACCTTC.